These 7 T cell receptor beta chains were sequenced from one sample in a study of neurological immune-mediated disorders. Each CDR3 protein gets one entry after TCRdb re-called the 5' RACE reads with MiXCR. This sample has roughly 74,000 distinct CDR3 sequences, with less than 5.5% found just once. Sequencing used PBMCs. The receptors derive from a man younger than 35 with multiple sclerosis.

The table lists this clonotype with many counts. This rearrangement joins TRBV6-5 to TRBJ2-3; D is uncertain. Trimming took 0 bases from V and 1 from J, leaving 5 bases between them. The germline gives CDR1 MNHEY, CDR2 SVGAGI. The CDR3 has 14 residues. The CDR3 coding sequence is TGTGCCAGCAGTTACTCGAGTCGCACAGATACGCAGTATTTT. Translating gives CASSYSSRTDTQYF.

In this sample, this clonotype turned up many times. The chain joins TRBV6-1 to TRBJ1-2; TRBD1 might be the D (5 bases). The CDR3 runs to 11 residues. With 5 bases removed from V and 8 bases from J, the gap between germline ends came to 9 bases. Germline V lookup: CDR1 MNHNS, CDR2 SASEGT. Written as DNA, the CDR3 is TGTGCCAGCAGTTCCAGGACAGGCTACACCTTC. Its translation: CASSSRTGYTF.

Concerning this clonotype itself: A much larger clone is a single base away; this may be a read error. The chain uses TRBV5-6 and TRBJ2-7; possible D gene TRBD2, 6 bases. Germline V gene sequence: CDR1 SGHDT, CDR2 YYEEEE. CDR3 size: 15 residues. V was cut by 6 bases and J by 6 bases, with 22 bases left in between. The CDR3 sequence: CASNSLGQGGPEQYF. For the CDR3, the DNA is TGTGCCAGCAACTCATTGGGTCAAGGAGGGCCCGAGCAGTACTTC.

This clonotype was seen many times. This rearrangement joins TRBV11-2 to TRBJ2-2, with D perhaps given as TRBD1 or TRBD2 (5 bases each). Germline CDR1 is SGHAT and CDR2 is FQNNGV. V lost 5 bases and J lost 2, with 6 bases in between. This CDR3 region has 13 residues. CDR3 sequence: CASSRDNTGELFF. The CDR3 DNA is TGTGCCAGCAGCCGGGACAACACCGGGGAGCTGTTTTTT.

This clonotype was counted at least ten times. This sequence joins TRBV10-3 and TRBJ2-7; weak D call: TRBD1 (5 bases). The CDR3 consists of 12 residues. CDR1 is ENHRY and CDR2 is SYGVKD in the germline V gene. Trimming cost V 5 bases and J 2 bases, with 7 bases left between them. CDR3 loop: CAISKGPYEQYF. The CDR3 DNA follows: TGTGCCATCAGTAAGGGGCCCTACGAGCAGTACTTC.

This clonotype occurred many times. The rearrangement joins TRBV10-3 to TRBJ1-3; D gene ambiguous. V shed 2 bases and J shed 1 base, with 6 bases lying between them. This CDR3 spans 14 amino acids. The germline gives CDR1 ENHRY, CDR2 SYGVKD. CDR3 amino acids: CAISEIASGNTIYF. DNA of the CDR3: TGTGCCATCAGTGAGATAGCGTCTGGAAACACCATATATTTT.

This clonotype was seen ten or more times. V is TRBV2 and J is TRBJ1-5, with D unclear. The V end was cut by 4 bases, the J end by 6 bases, with 16 bases between. The germline gives CDR1 SNHLY, CDR2 FYNNEI. The CDR3 is 15 residues long. This CDR3 is CASSAGPQSGQPQHF. The CDR3 DNA reads TGTGCCAGCAGTGCCGGACCCCAATCGGGTCAGCCCCAGCATTTT. The variable domain in full, completed from reference TRBV2 and TRBJ1-5, reads EPEVTQTPSHQVTQMGQEVILRCVPISNHLYFYWYRQILGQKVEFLVSFYNNEISEKSEIFDDQFSVERPDGSNFTLKIRSTKLEDSAMYFCASSAGPQSGQPQHFGDGTRLSIL.